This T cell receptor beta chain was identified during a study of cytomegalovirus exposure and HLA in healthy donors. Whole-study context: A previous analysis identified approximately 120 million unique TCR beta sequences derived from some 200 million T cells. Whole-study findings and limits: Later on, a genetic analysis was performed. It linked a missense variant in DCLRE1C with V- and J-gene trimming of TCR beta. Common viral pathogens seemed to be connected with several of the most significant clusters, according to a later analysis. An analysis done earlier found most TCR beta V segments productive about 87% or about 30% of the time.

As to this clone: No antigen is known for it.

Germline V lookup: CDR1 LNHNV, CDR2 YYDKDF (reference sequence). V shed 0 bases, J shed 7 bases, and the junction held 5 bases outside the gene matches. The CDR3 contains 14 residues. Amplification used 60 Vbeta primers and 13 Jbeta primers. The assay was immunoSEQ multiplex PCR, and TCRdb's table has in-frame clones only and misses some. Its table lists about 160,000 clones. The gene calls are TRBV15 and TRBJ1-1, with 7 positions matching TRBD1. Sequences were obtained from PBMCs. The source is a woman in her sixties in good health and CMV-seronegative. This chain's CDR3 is CATSRDNRGGEAFF. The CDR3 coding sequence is TGTGCCACCAGCAGAGATAACAGGGGCGGTGAAGCTTTCTTT.